The present entry profiles one T cell receptor (beta chain) with its context. As yet, its antigen is unknown. CDR1 MGHRA and CDR2 YSYEKL come from the germline V gene. J gave up 1 base and V 0 bases, and 2 bases lay outside the gene matches. This CDR3 spans 15 amino acids. These data are taken from a study of cytomegalovirus exposure and HLA in healthy donors. Study-level points and caveats: According to an earlier analysis, most TCR beta V segments yielded productive rearrangements about 90% or about 30% of the time. In presence/absence analyses, roughly uniform sequencing depth across donors was assumed. In a later analysis, TCR beta V- and J-gene trimming was associated with a missense DCLRE1C variant. A highly shared variant cluster was judged a likely technical artifact.

Use of 60 Vbeta and 13 Jbeta primers characterized the PCR. Some clones are missing from TCRdb's copy, which holds only in-frame ones; the method was immunoSEQ multiplex PCR. The repertoire has some 190,000 clones, around 80% of them found once; the top ten carry 1.5% to 2%. Sequencing was carried out using PBMCs. This TCR was sampled from a man between 18 and 29 years old in good health and CMV-seronegative. This chain links TRBV4-1 with TRBJ1-1; 7 nucleotides match TRBD1. In nucleotides, the CDR3 is TGCGCCAGCAGCCAAGATAAGGGGGCGAACACTGAAGCTTTCTTT. Residues: CASSQDKGANTEAFF.